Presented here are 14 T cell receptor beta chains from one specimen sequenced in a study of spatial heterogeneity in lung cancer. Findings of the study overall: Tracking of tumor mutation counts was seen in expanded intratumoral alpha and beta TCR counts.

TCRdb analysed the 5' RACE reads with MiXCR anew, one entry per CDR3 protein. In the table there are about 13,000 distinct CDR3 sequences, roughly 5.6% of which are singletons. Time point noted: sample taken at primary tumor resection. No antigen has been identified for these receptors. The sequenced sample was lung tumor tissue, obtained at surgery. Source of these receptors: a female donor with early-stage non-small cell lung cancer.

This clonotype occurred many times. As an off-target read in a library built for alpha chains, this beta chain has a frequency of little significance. CDR3 coding DNA: TGCAGTGCTAGAGATGTAGGGGGACGCTACGAGCAGTACTTC. Its protein product is CSARDVGGRYEQYF. The chain joins TRBV20-1 to TRBJ2-7, with D possibly being TRBD1 (6 bases). The CDR3 consists of 14 residues. Germline lookup yields CDR1 DFQATT and CDR2 SNEGSKA (reference sequence). Trimming removed 0 bases at V and 3 bases at J, with 12 bases between.

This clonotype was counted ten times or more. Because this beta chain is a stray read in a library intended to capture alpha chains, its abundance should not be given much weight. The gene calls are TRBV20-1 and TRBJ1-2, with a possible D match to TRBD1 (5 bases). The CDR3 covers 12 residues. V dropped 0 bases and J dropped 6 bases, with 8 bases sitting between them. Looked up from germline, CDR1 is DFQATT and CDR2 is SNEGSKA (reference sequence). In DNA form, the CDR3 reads TGCAGTGCTAGAGAGGGGGTCGATGGCTACACCTTC. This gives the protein CSAREGVDGYTF.

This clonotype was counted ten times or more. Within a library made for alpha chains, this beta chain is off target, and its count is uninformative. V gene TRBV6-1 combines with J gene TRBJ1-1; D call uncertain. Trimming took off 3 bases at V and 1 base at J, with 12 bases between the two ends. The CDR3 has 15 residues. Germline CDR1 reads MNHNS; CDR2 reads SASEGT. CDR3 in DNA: TGTGCCAGCAGTGAGTTCGGCAGCAGGAACACTGAAGCTTTCTTT. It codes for CASSEFGSRNTEAFF.

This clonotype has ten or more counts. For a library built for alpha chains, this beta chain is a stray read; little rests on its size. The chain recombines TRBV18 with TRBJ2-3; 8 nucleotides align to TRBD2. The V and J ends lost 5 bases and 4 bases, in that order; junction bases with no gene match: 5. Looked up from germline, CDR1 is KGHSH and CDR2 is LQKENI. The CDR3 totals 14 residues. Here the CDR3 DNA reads TGTGCCAGCTCAACGTTGCGGGGGGCAGATACGCAGTATTTT. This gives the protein CASSTLRGADTQYF.

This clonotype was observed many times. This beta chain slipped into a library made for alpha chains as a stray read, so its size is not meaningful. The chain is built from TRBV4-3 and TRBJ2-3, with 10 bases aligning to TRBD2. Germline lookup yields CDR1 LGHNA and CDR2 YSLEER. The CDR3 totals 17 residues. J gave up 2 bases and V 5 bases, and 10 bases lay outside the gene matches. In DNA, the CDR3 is TGCGCCAGCAGCGCACTGCATAGCGGGGGGATCACAGATACGCAGTATTTT. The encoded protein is CASSALHSGGITDTQYF.

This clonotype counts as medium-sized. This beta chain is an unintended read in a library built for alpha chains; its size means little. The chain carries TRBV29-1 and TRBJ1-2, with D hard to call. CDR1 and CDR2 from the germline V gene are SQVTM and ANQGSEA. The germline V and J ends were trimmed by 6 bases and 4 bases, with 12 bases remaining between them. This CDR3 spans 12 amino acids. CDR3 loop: CSVPTTRYGYTF. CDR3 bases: TGCAGCGTACCGACGACGCGCTATGGCTACACCTTC.

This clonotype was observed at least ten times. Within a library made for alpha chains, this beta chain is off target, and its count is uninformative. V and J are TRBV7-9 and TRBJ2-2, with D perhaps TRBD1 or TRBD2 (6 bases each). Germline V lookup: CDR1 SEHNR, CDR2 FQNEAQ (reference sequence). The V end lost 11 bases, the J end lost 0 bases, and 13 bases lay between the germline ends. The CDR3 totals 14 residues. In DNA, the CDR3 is TGTGCCTGGGGGGCGGATCCGAACACCGGGGAGCTGTTTTTT. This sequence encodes CAWGADPNTGELFF.

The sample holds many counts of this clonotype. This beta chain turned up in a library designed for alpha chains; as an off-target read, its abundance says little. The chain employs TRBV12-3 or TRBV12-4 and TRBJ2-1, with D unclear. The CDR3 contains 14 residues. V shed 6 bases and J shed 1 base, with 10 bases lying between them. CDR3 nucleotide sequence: TGTGCCAGCAGCGAGAGAGGTTCCTACAATGAGCAGTTCTTC. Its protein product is CASSERGSYNEQFF.

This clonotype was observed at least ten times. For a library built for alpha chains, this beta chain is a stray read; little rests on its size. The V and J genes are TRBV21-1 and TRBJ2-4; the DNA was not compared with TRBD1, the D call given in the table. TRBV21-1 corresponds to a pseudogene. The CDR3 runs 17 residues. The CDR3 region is CASSKGGGGKAKNIQYF. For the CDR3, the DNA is TGTGCCAGCAGCAAAGGGGGCGGGGGCAAGGCCAAAAACATTCAGTACTTC.

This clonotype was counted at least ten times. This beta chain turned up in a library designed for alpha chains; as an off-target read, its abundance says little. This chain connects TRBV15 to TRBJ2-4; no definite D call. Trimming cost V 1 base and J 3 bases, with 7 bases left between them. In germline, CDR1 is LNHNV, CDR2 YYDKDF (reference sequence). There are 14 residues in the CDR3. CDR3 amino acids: CATSRGDSKNIQYF. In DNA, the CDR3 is TGTGCCACCAGCAGAGGGGATAGCAAAAACATTCAGTACTTC.

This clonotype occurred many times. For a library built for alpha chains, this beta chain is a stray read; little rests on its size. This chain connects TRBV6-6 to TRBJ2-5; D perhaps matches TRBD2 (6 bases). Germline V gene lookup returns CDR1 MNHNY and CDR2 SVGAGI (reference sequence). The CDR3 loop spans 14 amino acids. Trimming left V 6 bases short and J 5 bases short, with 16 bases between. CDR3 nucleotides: TGTGCCAGCAGGCACCAGGGAGGCGGTGAGACCCAGTACTTC. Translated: CASRHQGGGETQYF.

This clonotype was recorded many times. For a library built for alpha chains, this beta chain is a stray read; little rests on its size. The CDR3 region is CATSKGNGELFF. The CDR3 DNA reads as TGTGCCACCAGCAAAGGGAACGGGGAGCTGTTTTTT. The chain has TRBV24-1 and TRBJ2-2; D is uncertain. V dropped 7 bases and J dropped 7 bases, with 9 bases sitting between them. Looked up from germline, CDR1 is KGHDR and CDR2 is SFDVKD. The CDR3 loop spans 12 amino acids.

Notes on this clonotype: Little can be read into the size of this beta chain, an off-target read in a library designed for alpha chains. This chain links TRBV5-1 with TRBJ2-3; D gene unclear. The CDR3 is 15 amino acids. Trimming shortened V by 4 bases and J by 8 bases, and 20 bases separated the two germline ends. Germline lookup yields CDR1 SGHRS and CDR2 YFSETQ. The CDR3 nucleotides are TGCGCCAGCAGCGGTCGAGGCACTACAGACTCTACGCAGTATTTT. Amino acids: CASSGRGTTDSTQYF.

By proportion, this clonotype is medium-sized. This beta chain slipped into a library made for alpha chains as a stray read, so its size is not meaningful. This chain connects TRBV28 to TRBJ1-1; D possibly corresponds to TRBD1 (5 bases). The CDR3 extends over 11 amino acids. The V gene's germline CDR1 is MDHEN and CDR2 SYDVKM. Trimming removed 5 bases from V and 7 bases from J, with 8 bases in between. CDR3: CASSRGLEAFF. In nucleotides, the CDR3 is TGTGCCAGCAGTAGGGGCCTTGAAGCTTTCTTT.